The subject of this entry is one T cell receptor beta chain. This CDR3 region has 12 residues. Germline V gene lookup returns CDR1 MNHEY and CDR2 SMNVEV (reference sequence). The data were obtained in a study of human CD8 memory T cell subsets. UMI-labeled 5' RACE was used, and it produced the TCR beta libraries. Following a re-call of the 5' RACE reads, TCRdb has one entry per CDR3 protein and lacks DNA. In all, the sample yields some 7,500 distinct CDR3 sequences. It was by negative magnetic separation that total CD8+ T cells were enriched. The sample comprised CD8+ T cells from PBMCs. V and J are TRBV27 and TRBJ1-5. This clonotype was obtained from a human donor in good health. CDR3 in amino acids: CASSSINQPQHF.